The T cell receptor (beta chain) under discussion was sequenced for a study of T cell responses to AZD1222 COVID-19 vaccine. Study-wide findings and caveats: Spike was spanned by vaccine-associated CD4 TCRs, which were dominant at 160-218 and 743-854. In all cases, repertoires were sampled only after the peak T cell response.

Per the germline V gene, CDR1 is MNHEY and CDR2 is SVGEGT. V dropped 3 bases and J dropped 0 bases, with 12 bases sitting between them. The CDR3 loop spans 16 amino acids. Only in-frame clones appear in the TCRdb table, and some are missing; sequencing was by immunoSEQ multiplex PCR. Among just over 150,000 clones, approximately 90% were seen once, and the ten largest hold approximately 1.8%. With respect to this clone: Antigen specificity is unknown.

V usage is TRBV6-2 or TRBV6-3 and J usage is TRBJ1-5; D not resolved. The origin of this receptor is an adult in good health. The specimen comprised peripheral blood, sampled on day 0 of AZD1222 vaccination. This CDR3 is CASSYRRGTSNQPQHF. As DNA, the CDR3 is TGTGCCAGCAGTTATCGGCGGGGAACTAGCAATCAGCCCCAGCATTTT.